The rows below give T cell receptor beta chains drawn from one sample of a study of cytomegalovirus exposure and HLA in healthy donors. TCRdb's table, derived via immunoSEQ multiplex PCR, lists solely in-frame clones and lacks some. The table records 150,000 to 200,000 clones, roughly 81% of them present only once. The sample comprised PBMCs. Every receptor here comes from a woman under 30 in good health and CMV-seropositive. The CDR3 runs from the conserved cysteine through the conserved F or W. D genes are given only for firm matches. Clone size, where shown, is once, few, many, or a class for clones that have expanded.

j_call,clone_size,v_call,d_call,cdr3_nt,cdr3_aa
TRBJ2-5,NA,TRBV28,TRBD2,TGTGCCAGCAAGGTGGCTAGCGGGGGTCAAGAGACCCAGTACTTC,CASKVASGGQETQYF
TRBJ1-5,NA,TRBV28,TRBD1,TGTGCCAGCAGTTTAGGACAGGGTTTCCGGCAGCCCCAGCATTTT,CASSLGQGFRQPQHF
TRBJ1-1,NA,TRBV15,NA,TGTGCCACCAGCAGGGAGACCAGGGGATTCACTGAAGCTTTCTTT,CATSRETRGFTEAFF
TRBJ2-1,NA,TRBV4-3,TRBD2,TGCGCCAGCAGCCAAGAGTCGCGGGGGAGCTCCTACAATGAGCAGTTCTTC,CASSQESRGSSYNEQFF
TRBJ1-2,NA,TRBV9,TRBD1,TGTGCCAGCAGCAGGGACAGCCAAATGGGCTACTATGGCTACACCTTC,CASSRDSQMGYYGYTF
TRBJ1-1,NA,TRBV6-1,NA,TGTGCCAGCAGTGAAGCGGGAGGGTACACTGAAGCTTTCTTT,CASSEAGGYTEAFF
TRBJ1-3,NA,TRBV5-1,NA,TGCGCCAGCAGCTTGGTGGGGGGTGAGCCTGGAAACACCATATATTTT,CASSLVGGEPGNTIYF
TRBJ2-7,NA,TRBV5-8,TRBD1,TGTGCCAGCAGCTTGGCCGGGACAGGAGCCTACGAGCAGTACTTC,CASSLAGTGAYEQYF
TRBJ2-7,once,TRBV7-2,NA,TGTGCCAGCCCAGGCCTGGGCGAGCAGTACTTC,CASPGLGEQYF
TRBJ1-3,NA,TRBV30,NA,TGTGCCTGGAGCAGGGGAACCCCCATATATTTT,CAWSRGTPIYF
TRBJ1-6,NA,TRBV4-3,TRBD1,TGCGCCAGCAGCCACGACAGGGGTAATTCACCCCTCCACTTT,CASSHDRGNSPLHF
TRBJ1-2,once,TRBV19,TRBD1,TGTGCCAGTAGTGCGGACAGGGTTTATGGCTACACCTTC,CASSADRVYGYTF
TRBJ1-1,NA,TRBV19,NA,TGTGCCAGTAGTCTGAGAGGGGGAGGGATGAACACTGAAGCTTTCTTT,CASSLRGGGMNTEAFF
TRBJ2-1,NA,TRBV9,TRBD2,TGTGCCAGCAGCGTAGGGGGGGGCTCCTACAATGAGCAGTTCTTC,CASSVGGGSYNEQFF
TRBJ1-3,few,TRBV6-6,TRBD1,TGTGCCAGCAGTCTAGGGGACAGCTTCGGAAACACCATATATTTT,CASSLGDSFGNTIYF
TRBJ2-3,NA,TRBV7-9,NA,TGTGCCAGCAGCTTACGAGACAGTCCGGATACGCAGTATTTT,CASSLRDSPDTQYF
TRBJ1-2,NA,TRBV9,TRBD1,TGTGCCAGCAGCGTCCAGACAGGGAGCTATGGCTACACCTTC,CASSVQTGSYGYTF
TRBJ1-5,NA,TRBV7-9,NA,TGTGCCAGCAGCTCCGGAGAATTGGGGCCCCAGCATTTT,CASSSGELGPQHF
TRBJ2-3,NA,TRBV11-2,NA,TGTGCCAGCAGCTTAGGTAGAATTGCAGATACGCAGTATTTT,CASSLGRIADTQYF
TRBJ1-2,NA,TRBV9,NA,TGTGCCAGCAGTGCCCAGGTGGCCCGTCTTTCTAATGGCTACACCTTC,CASSAQVARLSNGYTF
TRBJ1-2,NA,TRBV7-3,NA,TGTGCCAGCAGCGATAAACAGGGACATGGCTACACCTTC,CASSDKQGHGYTF
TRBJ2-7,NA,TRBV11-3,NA,TGTGCCAGCAGCGTAGCCCTCTACGAGCAGTACTTC,CASSVALYEQYF
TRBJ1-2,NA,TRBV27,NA,TGTGCCAGCAGTCCCCGCGGGGGAGGTAACTATGGCTACACCTTC,CASSPRGGGNYGYTF
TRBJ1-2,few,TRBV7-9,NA,TGTGCCAGCAGCTTCCAGGGGCACTATGGCTACACCTTC,CASSFQGHYGYTF
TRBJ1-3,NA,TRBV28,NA,TGTGCCAGCAGTTCCCCCACAGGGTCTGGAAACACCATATATTTT,CASSSPTGSGNTIYF
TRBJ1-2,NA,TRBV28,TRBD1,TGTGCCAGCGTGGGGGACAGCTATGGCTACACCTTC,CASVGDSYGYTF
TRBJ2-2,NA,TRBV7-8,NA,TGTGCCAGCAGCCCAGAGCGGGTATTGAGCACCGGGGAGCTGTTTTTT,CASSPERVLSTGELFF
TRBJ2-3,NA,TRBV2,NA,TGTGCCAGCAGGGACACAACCACAGATACGCAGTATTTT,CASRDTTTDTQYF
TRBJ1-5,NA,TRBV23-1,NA,TGCGCCAGCATCCCTTTGATGCGGGAAGCCGGCAATCAGCCCCAGCATTTT,CASIPLMREAGNQPQHF
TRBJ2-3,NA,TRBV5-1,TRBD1,TGCGCCAGCAGAGCTGGACAGGGAGGCACAGATACGCAGTATTTT,CASRAGQGGTDTQYF
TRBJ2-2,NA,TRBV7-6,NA,TGTGCCAGCAGCCGGGACTCCTACACCGGGGAGCTGTTTTTT,CASSRDSYTGELFF
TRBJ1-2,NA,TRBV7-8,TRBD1,TGTGCCAGCATCCCGCAGGGGGCGCGATATGGCTACACCTTC,CASIPQGARYGYTF
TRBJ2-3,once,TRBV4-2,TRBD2,TGTGCCAGCAGCCAAGTAGCCGGGGGGGGCACAGATACGCAGTATTTT,CASSQVAGGGTDTQYF
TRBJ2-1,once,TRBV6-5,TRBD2,TGTGCCAGCAGTTATCTGACTAGCGGGGGGTCTAATGAGCAGTTCTTC,CASSYLTSGGSNEQFF
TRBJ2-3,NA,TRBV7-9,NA,TGTGCCAGCAGCTTGGTGCGAGACACAGATACGCAGTATTTT,CASSLVRDTDTQYF
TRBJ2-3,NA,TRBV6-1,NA,TGTGCCAGCAGTCTAGGCAGGGGAGGGACAGATACGCAGTATTTT,CASSLGRGGTDTQYF
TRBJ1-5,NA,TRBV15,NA,TGTGCCACCAGCGGAGAGACTTCTTATAGCAATCAGCCCCAGCATTTT,CATSGETSYSNQPQHF
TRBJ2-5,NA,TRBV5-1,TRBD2,TGCGCCAGCAGCATTAGCGGGGGGGAAGAGACCCAGTACTTC,CASSISGGEETQYF
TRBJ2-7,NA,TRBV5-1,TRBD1,TGCGCCAGCAGCTTGCAACCGGGACAGGGGTACGAGCAGTACTTC,CASSLQPGQGYEQYF
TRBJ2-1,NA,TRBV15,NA,TGTGCCACCAGCTTACGGGGAGGTGTTCGGGGACAGTTCTTC,CATSLRGGVRGQFF
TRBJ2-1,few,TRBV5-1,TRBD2,TGCGCCAGCAGATTAGACGGACTAGCGGGGGGGCGTGAGCAGTTCTTC,CASRLDGLAGGREQFF
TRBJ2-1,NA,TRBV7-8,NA,TGTGCCAGCAGCTTAACCCACACAGGGTTAAATGAGCAGTTCTTC,CASSLTHTGLNEQFF
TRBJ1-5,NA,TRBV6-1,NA,TGTGCCAGCAGTGAAGGGGGGGATCAGCCCCAGCATTTT,CASSEGGDQPQHF
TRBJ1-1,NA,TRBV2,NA,TGTGCCAGCAGTGAAGCTTGGTATGATGCGGGTACTGAAGCTTTCTTT,CASSEAWYDAGTEAFF
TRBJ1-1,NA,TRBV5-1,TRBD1,TGCGCCAGCAGCTCCTCACAGGGGATGGCGACTGAAGCTTTCTTT,CASSSSQGMATEAFF
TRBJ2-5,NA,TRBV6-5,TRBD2,TGTGCCAGCAGTTTCTCTAGCGGGGGGGCGGAGACCCAGTACTTC,CASSFSSGGAETQYF
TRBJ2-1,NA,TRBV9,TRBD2,TGTGCCAGCAGCGCCGGCCGGGGGCGGGGGGACTACAATGAGCAGTTCTTC,CASSAGRGRGDYNEQFF
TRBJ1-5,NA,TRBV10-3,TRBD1,TGTGCCATCAGCGACAGGGATGGCAATCAGCCCCAGCATTTT,CAISDRDGNQPQHF
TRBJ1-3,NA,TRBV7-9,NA,TGTTCCAGCAGCTTAGAGGTATCGGGCTCTGGAAACACCATATATTTT,CSSSLEVSGSGNTIYF
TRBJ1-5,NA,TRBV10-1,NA,TGCGCCAGCAGTGCCGGCGGTCAGCCCCAGCATTTT,CASSAGGQPQHF
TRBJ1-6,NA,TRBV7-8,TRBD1,TGTGCCAGCAATTGGGACAGCCTAACGGGCTCACCCCTCCACTTT,CASNWDSLTGSPLHF
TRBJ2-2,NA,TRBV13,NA,TGTGCCAGCAGCACAGGGTCCGGGGAGCTGTTTTTT,CASSTGSGELFF
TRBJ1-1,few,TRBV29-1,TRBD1,TGCAGCGCGGGACAGGGTGAAACTGAAGCTTTCTTT,CSAGQGETEAFF